This T cell receptor beta chain was identified during a study of cytomegalovirus exposure and HLA in healthy donors. Notes on the study in general: Later analysis suggested most CMV-associated TCR beta chains were HLA-restricted.

In the case of this clone: What it binds is unknown.

Both 60 Vbeta primers and 13 Jbeta primers went into the PCR. Data came from immunoSEQ multiplex PCR; TCRdb stores just in-frame clones and leaves some out. The sample comprises 200,000 to 250,000 clones, under 85% of which are singletons, and about 1.7% rests with the top ten. The CDR3 contains 15 residues. The germline CDR1 and CDR2 sequences are LNHDA and SQIVND (reference sequence). Unmatched junction bases numbered 7, after V lost 5 bases and J lost 1 base. J is TRBJ2-5 and V is TRBV19, with 7 bases fitting TRBD1. The sequenced sample consisted of PBMCs. This receptor was identified in a man aged 45 to 65 in good health and CMV-seronegative. CDR3 in amino acids: CASSPGAGGQETQYF. CDR3 nucleotide sequence: TGTGCCAGTAGTCCCGGAGCAGGGGGCCAAGAGACCCAGTACTTC.